This passage covers 10 T cell receptor beta chains from one sample sequenced in a study of OX40 agonist ivuxolimab in advanced cancers. Assay used: immunoSEQ multiplex PCR; TCRdb lists only in-frame clones, some missing. The sample consists of 34,000 or so clones, around nine tenths of them appearing once. Sequencing was performed on CD4+ or CD8+ T cells sorted from blood, taken in a trial of the OX40 agonist ivuxolimab. The receptor source for this set is an adult with an advanced solid tumor such as melanoma, head and neck, liver or kidney cancer.

The V call is TRBV9, the J call TRBJ2-3, with 8 bases aligning to TRBD2. Germline V gene lookup returns CDR1 SGDLS and CDR2 YYNGEE. This CDR3 region has 16 residues. V gave up 3 bases and J gave up 3 bases; unmatched junction bases: 9. The CDR3 protein is CASSAPAGVGTDTQYF. In DNA form, the CDR3 reads TGTGCCAGCAGCGCTCCAGCGGGAGTCGGTACAGATACGCAGTATTTT. Full variable domain (missing parts from reference TRBV9 and TRBJ2-3): DSGVTQTPKHLITATGQRVTLRCSPRSGDLSVYWYQQSLDQGLQFLIQYYNGEERAKGNILERFSAQQFPDLHSELNLSSLELGDSALYFCASSAPAGVGTDTQYFGPGTRLTVL.

The V and J genes are TRBV5-1 and TRBJ2-7; D unresolved. Trimming took 1 base from V and 6 from J, leaving 5 bases between them. This CDR3 has 11 amino acids. Germline lookup yields CDR1 SGHRS and CDR2 YFSETQ. The CDR3: CASSLSGEQYF. Written as DNA, the CDR3 is TGCGCCAGCAGCTTGTCTGGCGAGCAGTACTTC.

The V call is TRBV4-1, the J call TRBJ2-7, with D uncertain. The CDR3 length is 15 residues. Trimming removed 4 bases from V and 5 bases from J, with 18 bases in between. Looked up from germline, CDR1 is MGHRA and CDR2 is YSYEKL. The CDR3, as DNA: TGCGCCAGCAGCCCCTACTATCTAGGGCTACACGAGCAGTACTTC. It translates to CASSPYYLGLHEQYF.

The rearrangement uses TRBV7-9 and TRBJ2-3, with D hard to call. CDR3 length equals 11 residues. Deletions cut 5 bases from V and 6 bases from J, with 6 bases between. Germline V gives CDR1 SEHNR, CDR2 FQNEAQ (reference sequence). In DNA, the CDR3 is TGTGCCAGCAGCCCAATGGATACGCAGTATTTT. This codes for CASSPMDTQYF.

This clone occurred once. The chain combines TRBV27 with TRBJ2-3, with TRBD2 identical over 8 bases. Germline V lookup: CDR1 MNHEY, CDR2 SMNVEV (reference sequence). J lost 3 bases, V lost 1 base, and 3 bases had no gene match. The CDR3 contains 15 residues. In DNA, the CDR3 is TGTGCCAGCAGTTTATGGGTAGCGGGAACAGATACGCAGTATTTT. Translating it yields CASSLWVAGTDTQYF.

This sequence joins TRBV5-6 and TRBJ2-1, with TRBD2 matching over 7 bases. V gave up 7 bases and J gave up 10 bases; unmatched junction bases: 14. The CDR3 consists of 14 residues. Germline V lookup: CDR1 SGHDT, CDR2 YYEEEE. The CDR3 spells CASYWEGGFREQFF. The CDR3 DNA sequence: TGTGCCAGCTACTGGGAGGGCGGTTTTCGCGAGCAGTTCTTC.

The sample holds a few counts of this clone. The V and J genes are TRBV7-2 and TRBJ1-1; D uncertain. V dropped 8 bases and J dropped 4 bases, with 20 bases sitting between them. The CDR3 has 15 residues. Germline assignment: CDR1 SGHTA and CDR2 FQGNSA. CDR3 protein: CASSPGVIFFTEAFF. In DNA form, the CDR3 reads TGTGCCAGCTCCCCCGGGGTGATCTTTTTCACTGAAGCTTTCTTT.

The chain is built from TRBV7-2 and TRBJ2-1; D unresolved. V was shortened by 3 bases and J by 8 bases, with 8 bases between the two germline ends. CDR1 SGHTA and CDR2 FQGNSA come from the germline V gene. This CDR3 contains 12 residues. The CDR3 region has the DNA TGTGCCAGCAGCTTGCAGCCTGATGAGCAGTTCTTC. Translation: CASSLQPDEQFF.

The chain is built from TRBV13 and TRBJ2-3; no clear D gene. The CDR3 covers 15 residues. CDR1 and CDR2 (germline): PRHDT, FYEKMQ (reference sequence). The V end lost 5 bases, the J end lost 3 bases, and 15 bases lay between the germline ends. Written as DNA, the CDR3 is TGTGCCAGCAGCCGATCCCTTAGTAAGACAGATACGCAGTATTTT. Translation: CASSRSLSKTDTQYF.

The gene calls are TRBV13 and TRBJ1-1; possible D gene TRBD1, 5 bases. Trimming shortened V by 8 bases and J by 9 bases, and 16 bases separated the two germline ends. From germline, CDR1 is PRHDT and CDR2 FYEKMQ (reference sequence). The CDR3 runs 12 residues. CDR3 sequence: CASHLMGVQAFF. CDR3 DNA: TGTGCCAGCCACTTAATGGGGGTACAAGCTTTCTTT.